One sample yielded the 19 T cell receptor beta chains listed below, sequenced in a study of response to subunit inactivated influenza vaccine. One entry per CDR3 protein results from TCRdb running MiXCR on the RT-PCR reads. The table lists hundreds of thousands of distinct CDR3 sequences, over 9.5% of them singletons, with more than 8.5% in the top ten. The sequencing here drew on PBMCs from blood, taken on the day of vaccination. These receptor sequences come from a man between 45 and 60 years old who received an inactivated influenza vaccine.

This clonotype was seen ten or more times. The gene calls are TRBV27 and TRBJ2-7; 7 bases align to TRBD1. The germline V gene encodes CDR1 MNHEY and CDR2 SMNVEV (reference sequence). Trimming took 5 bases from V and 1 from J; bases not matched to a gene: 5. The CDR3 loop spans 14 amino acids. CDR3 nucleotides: TGTGCCAGCAGTCCAGACAGGGTATCCTACGAGCAGTACTTC. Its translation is CASSPDRVSYEQYF.

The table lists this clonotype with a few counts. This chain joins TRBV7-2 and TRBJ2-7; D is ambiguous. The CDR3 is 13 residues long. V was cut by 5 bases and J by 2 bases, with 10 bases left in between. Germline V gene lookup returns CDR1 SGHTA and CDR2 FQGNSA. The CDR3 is CASSLKATYEQYF. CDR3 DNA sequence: TGTGCCAGCAGCCTAAAAGCCACCTACGAGCAGTACTTC. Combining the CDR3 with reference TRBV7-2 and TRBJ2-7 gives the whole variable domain GAGVSQSPSNKVTEKGKDVELRCDPISGHTALYWYRQSLGQGLEFLIYFQGNSAPDKSGLPSDRFSAERTGGSVSTLTIQRTQQEDSAVYLCASSLKATYEQYFGPGTRLTVT.

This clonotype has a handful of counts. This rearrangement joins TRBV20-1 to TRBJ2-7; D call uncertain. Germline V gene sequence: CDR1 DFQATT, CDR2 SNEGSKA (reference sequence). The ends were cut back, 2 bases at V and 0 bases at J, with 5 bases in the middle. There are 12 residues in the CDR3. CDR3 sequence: CSARKSSYEQYF. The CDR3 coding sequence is TGCAGTGCTAGAAAAAGCTCCTACGAGCAGTACTTC.

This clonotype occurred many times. The CDR3 coding sequence is TGTGCCATCAGTGACGGCCATCTAGGTAGCAATGAGCAGTTCTTC. It yields the protein CAISDGHLGSNEQFF. The chain couples TRBV10-3 to TRBJ2-1, with no clear D. CDR3 length equals 15 residues. V lost 3 bases and J 6 bases, leaving 15 bases between the germline ends. Per germline, CDR1 ENHRY and CDR2 SYGVKD.

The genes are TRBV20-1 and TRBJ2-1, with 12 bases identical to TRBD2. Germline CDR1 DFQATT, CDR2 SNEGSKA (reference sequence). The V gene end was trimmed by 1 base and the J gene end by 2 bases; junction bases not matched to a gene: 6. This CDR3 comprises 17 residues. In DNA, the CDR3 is TGCAGTGCTAGAGTAAGGACTAGCGGGGAACCCTACAATGAGCAGTTCTTC. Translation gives CSARVRTSGEPYNEQFF.

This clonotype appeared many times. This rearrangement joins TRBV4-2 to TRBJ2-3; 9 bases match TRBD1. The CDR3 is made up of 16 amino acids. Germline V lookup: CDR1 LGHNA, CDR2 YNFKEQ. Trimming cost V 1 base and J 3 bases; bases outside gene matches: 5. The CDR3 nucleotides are TGTGCCAGCAGCCAAGTGGCGACAGGGGGTACAGATACGCAGTATTTT. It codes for CASSQVATGGTDTQYF.

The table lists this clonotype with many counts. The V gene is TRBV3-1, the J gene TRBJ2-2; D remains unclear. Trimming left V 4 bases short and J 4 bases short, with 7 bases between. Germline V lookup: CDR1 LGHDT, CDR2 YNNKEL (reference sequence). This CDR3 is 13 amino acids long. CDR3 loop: CASSRGFTGELFF. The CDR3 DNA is TGTGCCAGCAGCCGTGGGTTCACCGGGGAGCTGTTTTTT.

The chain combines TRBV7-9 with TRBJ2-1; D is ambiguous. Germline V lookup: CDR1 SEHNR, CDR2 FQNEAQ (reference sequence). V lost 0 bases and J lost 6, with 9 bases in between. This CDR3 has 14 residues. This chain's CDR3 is CASSLALDGNEQFF. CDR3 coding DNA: TGTGCCAGCAGCTTAGCGCTAGACGGCAATGAGCAGTTCTTC.

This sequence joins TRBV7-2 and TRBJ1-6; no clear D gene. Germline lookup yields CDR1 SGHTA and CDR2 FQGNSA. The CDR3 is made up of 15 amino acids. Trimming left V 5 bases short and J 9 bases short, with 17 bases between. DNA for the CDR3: TGTGCCAGCAGCCCAGCGGGGTTGGGTGGTTCACCCCTCCACTTT. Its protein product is CASSPAGLGGSPLHF.

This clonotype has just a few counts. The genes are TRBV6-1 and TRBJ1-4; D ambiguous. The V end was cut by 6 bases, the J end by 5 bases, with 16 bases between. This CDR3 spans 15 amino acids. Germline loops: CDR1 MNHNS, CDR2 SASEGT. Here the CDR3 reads CASSRKGRKNEKLFF. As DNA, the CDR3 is TGTGCCAGCAGCCGTAAAGGACGGAAGAATGAAAAACTGTTTTTT.

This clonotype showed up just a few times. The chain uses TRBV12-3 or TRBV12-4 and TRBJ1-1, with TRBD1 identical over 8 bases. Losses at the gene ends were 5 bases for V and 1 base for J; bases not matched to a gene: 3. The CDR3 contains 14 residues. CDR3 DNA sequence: TGTGCCAGCAGTAACGGACAGGGGAACACTGAAGCTTTCTTT. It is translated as CASSNGQGNTEAFF.

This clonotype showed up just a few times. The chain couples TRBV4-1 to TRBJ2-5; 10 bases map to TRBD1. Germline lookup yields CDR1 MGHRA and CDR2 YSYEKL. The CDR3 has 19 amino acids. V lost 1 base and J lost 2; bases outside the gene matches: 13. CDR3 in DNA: TGCGCCAGCAGCCAAGTTGGTTTAATTCTGGGACAGGGGCAAGAGACCCAGTACTTC. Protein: CASSQVGLILGQGQETQYF.

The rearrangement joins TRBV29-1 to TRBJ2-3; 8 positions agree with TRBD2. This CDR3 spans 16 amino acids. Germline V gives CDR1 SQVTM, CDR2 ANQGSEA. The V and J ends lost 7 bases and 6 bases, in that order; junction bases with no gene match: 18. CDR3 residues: CSACRGGKPDMDTQYF. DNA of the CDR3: TGCAGCGCCTGTCGGGGGGGCAAACCTGATATGGATACGCAGTATTTT.

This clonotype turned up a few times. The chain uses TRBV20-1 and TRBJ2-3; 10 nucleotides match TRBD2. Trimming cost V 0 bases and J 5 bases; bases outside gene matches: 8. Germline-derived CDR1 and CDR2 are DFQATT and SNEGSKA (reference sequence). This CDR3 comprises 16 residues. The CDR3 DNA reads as TGCAGTGCTAGAGACGGAAGCGGGGGGGATGGAGATACGCAGTATTTT. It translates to CSARDGSGGDGDTQYF.

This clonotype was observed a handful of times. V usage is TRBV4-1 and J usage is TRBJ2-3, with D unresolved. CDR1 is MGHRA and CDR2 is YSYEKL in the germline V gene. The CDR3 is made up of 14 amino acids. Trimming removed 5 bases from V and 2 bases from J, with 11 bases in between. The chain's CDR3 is CASSEGRITDTQYF. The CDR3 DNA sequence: TGCGCCAGCAGCGAAGGACGGATCACAGATACGCAGTATTTT.

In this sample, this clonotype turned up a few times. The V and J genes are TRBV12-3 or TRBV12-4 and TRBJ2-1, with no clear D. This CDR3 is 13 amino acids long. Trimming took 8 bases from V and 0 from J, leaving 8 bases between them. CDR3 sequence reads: CASGHDSYNEQFF. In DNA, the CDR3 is TGTGCCAGCGGCCACGACTCCTACAATGAGCAGTTCTTC.

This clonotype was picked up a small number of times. CDR3 sequence reads: CSAWRAVTYNEQFF. CDR3 coding DNA: TGCAGTGCATGGCGAGCGGTTACCTACAATGAGCAGTTCTTC. The chain has TRBV20-1 and TRBJ2-1; possibly TRBD2 for D (5 bases). In germline, CDR1 is DFQATT, CDR2 SNEGSKA (reference sequence). The CDR3 extends over 14 amino acids. V was shortened by 6 bases and J by 2 bases, with 14 bases between the two germline ends.

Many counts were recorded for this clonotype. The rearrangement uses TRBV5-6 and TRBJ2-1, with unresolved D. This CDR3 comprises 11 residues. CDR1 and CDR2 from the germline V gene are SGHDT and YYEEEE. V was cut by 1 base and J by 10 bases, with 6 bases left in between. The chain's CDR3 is CASSLRAEQFF. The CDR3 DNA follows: TGTGCCAGCAGCTTGAGGGCAGAGCAGTTCTTC.

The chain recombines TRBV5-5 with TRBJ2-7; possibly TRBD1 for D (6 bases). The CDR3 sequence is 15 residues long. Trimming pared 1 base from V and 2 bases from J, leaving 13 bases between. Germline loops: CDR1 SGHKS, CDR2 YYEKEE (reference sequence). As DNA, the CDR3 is TGTGCCAGCAGCTTGACAGGGCGAAACCCCTACGAGCAGTACTTC. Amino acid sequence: CASSLTGRNPYEQYF.